What follows is one T cell receptor (beta chain) and its context. TCRdb keeps only in-frame clones here, not all; method: immunoSEQ multiplex PCR. The sample has about 280,000 clones; roughly 80% are singletons. The data were obtained in a study of blood T cell repertoires in COVID-19. Per germline, CDR1 SGHKS and CDR2 YYEKEE (reference sequence). V shed 4 bases, J shed 6 bases, and the junction held 8 bases outside the gene matches. The CDR3 totals 15 residues. The sequence came from a man in his forties who had been exposed to COVID-19. Sequenced: PBMCs or T cells enriched from blood (not recorded which). The V and J genes are TRBV5-5 and TRBJ2-7; TRBD1 aligns across 12 bases. The CDR3 DNA reads as TGTGCCAGCAGCAGAATCCGGGACAGGGGGCTCGAGCAGTACTTC. It yields the protein CASSRIRDRGLEQYF.